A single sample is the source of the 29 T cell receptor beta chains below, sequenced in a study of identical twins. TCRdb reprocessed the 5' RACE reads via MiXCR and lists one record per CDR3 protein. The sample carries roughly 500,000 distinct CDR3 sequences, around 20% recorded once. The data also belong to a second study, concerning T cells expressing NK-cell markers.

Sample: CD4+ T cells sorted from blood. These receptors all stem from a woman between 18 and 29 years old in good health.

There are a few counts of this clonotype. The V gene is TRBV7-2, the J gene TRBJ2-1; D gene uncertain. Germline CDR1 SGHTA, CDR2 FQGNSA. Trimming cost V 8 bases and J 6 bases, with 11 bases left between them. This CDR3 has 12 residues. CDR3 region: CASSRQANEQFF. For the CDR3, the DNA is TGTGCCAGCTCCCGCCAGGCCAATGAGCAGTTCTTC. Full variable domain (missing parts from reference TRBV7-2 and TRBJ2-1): GAGVSQSPSNKVTEKGKDVELRCDPISGHTALYWYRQSLGQGLEFLIYFQGNSAPDKSGLPSDRFSAERTGGSVSTLTIQRTQQEDSAVYLCASSRQANEQFFGPGTRLTVL.

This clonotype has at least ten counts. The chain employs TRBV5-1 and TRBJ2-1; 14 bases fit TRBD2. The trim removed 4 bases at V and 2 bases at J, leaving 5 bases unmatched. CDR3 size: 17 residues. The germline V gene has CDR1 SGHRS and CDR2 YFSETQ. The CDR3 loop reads CASSAGLAGGTYNEQFF. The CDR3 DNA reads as TGCGCCAGCAGCGCCGGACTAGCGGGGGGAACCTACAATGAGCAGTTCTTC.

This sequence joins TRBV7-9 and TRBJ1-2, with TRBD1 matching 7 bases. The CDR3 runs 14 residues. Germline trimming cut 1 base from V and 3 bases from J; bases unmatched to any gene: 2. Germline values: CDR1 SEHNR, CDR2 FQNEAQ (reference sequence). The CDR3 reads CASSLGQGHYGYTF. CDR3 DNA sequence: TGTGCCAGCAGCTTAGGACAGGGACACTATGGCTACACCTTC.

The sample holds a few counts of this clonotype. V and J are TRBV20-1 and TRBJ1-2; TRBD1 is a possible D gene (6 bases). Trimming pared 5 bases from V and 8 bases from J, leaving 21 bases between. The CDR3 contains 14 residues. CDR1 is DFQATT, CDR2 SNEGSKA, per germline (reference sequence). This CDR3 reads CSAPGLAGAEGYTF. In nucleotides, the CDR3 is TGCAGTGCTCCGGGGTTGGCGGGGGCGGAAGGCTACACCTTC.

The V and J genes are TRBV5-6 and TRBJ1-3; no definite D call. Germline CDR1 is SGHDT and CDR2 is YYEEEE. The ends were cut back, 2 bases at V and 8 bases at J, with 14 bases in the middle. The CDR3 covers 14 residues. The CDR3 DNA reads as TGTGCCAGCAGCTTTTCGCGACTCAGCGACACCATATATTTT. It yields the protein CASSFSRLSDTIYF.

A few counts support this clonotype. The CDR3 here is CASSFSLGNTEAFF. CDR3 sequence (DNA): TGCGCCAGCTCGTTTAGCCTGGGGAACACTGAAGCTTTCTTT. The genes are TRBV5-1 and TRBJ1-1; D is unresolved. The CDR3 extends over 14 amino acids. The germline V gene encodes CDR1 SGHRS and CDR2 YFSETQ. Trimming pared 7 bases from V and 1 base from J, leaving 14 bases between.

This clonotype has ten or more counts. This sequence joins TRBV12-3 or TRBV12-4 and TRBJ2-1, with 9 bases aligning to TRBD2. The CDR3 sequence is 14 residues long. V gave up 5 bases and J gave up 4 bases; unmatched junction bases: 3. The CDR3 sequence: CASSDLAGYNEQFF. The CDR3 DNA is TGTGCCAGCAGTGATCTAGCGGGGTACAATGAGCAGTTCTTC.

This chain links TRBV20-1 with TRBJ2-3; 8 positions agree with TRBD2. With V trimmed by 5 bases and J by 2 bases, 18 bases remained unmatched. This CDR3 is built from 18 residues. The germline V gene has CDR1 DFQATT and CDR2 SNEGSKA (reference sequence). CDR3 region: CSADSGIGKWLFTDTQYF. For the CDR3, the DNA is TGCAGTGCTGATAGCGGGATCGGCAAGTGGCTTTTCACAGATACGCAGTATTTT.

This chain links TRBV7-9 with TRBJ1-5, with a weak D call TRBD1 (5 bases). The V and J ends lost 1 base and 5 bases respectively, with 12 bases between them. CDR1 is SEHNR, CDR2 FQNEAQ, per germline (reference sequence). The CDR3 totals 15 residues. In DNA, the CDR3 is TGTGCCAGCAGCTTAGGGTGGGGGGTCGATCAGCCCCAGCATTTT. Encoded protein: CASSLGWGVDQPQHF.

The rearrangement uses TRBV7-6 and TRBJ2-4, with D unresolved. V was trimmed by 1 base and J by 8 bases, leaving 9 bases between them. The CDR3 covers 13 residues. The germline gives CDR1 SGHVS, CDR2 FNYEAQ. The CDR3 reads CASSLGAVHIQYF. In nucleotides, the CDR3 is TGTGCCAGCAGCTTAGGGGCAGTACACATTCAGTACTTC. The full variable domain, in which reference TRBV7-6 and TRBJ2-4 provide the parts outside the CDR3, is GAGVSQSPRYKVTKRGQDVALRCDPISGHVSLYWYRQALGQGPEFLTYFNYEAQQDKSGLPNDRFSAERPEGSISTLTIQRTEQRDSAMYRCASSLGAVHIQYFGAGTRLSVL.

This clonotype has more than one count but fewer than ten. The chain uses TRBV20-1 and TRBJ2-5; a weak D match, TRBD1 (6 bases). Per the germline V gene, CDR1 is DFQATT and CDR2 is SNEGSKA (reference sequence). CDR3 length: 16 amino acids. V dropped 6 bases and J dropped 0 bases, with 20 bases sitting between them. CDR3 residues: CSALPPGASYQETQYF. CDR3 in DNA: TGCAGTGCCCTACCCCCAGGGGCTTCGTACCAAGAGACCCAGTACTTC.

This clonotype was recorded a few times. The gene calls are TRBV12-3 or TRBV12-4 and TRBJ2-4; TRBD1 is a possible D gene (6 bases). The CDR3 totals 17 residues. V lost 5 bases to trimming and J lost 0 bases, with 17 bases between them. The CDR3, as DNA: TGTGCCAGCAGTCACAATAACAGGGCCCTAGCCAAAAACATTCAGTACTTC. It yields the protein CASSHNNRALAKNIQYF.

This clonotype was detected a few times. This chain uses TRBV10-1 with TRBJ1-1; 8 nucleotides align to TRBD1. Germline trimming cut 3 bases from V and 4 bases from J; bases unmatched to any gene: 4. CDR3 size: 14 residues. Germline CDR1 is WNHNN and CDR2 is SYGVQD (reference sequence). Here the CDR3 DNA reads TGCGCCAGCAGTGAAACAGGGGGGAGCACTGAAGCTTTCTTT. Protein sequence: CASSETGGSTEAFF.

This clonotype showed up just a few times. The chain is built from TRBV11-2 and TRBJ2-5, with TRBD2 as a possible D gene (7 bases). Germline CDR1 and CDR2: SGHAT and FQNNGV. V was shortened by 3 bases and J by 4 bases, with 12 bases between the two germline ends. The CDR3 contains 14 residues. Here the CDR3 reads CASSLRGLIETQYF. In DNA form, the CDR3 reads TGTGCCAGCAGCTTGCGGGGGCTTATAGAGACCCAGTACTTC. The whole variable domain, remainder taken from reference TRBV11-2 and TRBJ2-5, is EAGVAQSPRYKIIEKRQSVAFWCNPISGHATLYWYQQILGQGPKLLIQFQNNGVVDDSQLPKDRFSAERLKGVDSTLKIQPAKLEDSAVYLCASSLRGLIETQYFGPGTRLLVL.

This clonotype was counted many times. This CDR3 is CASSLAGADQPQHF. The DNA of the CDR3 is TGCGCCAGCAGCTTGGCAGGGGCGGATCAGCCCCAGCATTTT. V and J are TRBV5-1 and TRBJ1-5; D possibly corresponds to TRBD1 (6 bases). Germline V CDR1 and CDR2: SGHRS, YFSETQ. V gave up 0 bases and J gave up 5 bases, with 9 bases separating them. The CDR3 runs to 14 residues.

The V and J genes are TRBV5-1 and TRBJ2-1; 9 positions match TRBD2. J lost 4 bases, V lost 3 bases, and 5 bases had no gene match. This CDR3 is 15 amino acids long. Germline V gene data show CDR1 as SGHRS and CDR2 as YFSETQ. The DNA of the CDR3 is TGCGCCAGCAGCTCTCAGCGGGAGGCTTACAATGAGCAGTTCTTC. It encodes CASSSQREAYNEQFF.

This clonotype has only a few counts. The CDR3 protein is CASSVGISEQFF. Here the CDR3 DNA reads TGTGCCAGCAGCGTAGGGATCTCTGAGCAGTTCTTC. V and J are TRBV9 and TRBJ2-1; D ambiguous. Germline V gene data show CDR1 as SGDLS and CDR2 as YYNGEE. The CDR3 runs 12 residues. V lost 0 bases and J 9 bases, leaving 7 bases between the germline ends. Full variable domain (missing parts from reference TRBV9 and TRBJ2-1): DSGVTQTPKHLITATGQRVTLRCSPRSGDLSVYWYQQSLDQGLQFLIQYYNGEERAKGNILERFSAQQFPDLHSELNLSSLELGDSALYFCASSVGISEQFFGPGTRLTVL.

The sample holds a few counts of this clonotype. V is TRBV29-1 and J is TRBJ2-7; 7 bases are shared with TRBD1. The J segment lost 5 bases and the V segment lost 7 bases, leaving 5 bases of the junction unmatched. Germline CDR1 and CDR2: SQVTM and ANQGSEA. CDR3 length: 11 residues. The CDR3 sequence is CSATRGHEQYF. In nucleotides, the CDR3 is TGCAGCGCCACGAGGGGGCACGAGCAGTACTTC.

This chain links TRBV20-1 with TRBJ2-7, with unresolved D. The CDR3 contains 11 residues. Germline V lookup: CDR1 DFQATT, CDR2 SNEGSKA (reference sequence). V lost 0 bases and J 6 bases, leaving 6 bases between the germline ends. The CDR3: CSARDLLEQYF. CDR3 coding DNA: TGCAGTGCTAGAGATCTCCTCGAGCAGTACTTC.

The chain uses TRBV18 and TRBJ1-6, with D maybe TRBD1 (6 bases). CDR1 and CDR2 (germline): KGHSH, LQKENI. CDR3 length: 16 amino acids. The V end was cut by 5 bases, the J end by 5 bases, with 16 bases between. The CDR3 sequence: CASSEWGREHNSPLHF. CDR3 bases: TGTGCCAGCTCAGAATGGGGGCGCGAACATAATTCACCCCTCCACTTT.

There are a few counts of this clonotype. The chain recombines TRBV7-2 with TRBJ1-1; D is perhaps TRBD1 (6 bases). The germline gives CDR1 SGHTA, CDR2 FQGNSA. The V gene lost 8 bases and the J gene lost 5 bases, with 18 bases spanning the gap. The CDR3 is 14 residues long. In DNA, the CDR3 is TGTGCCAGCGGATCGAGTGGGGGGCGGACTGAAGCTTTCTTT. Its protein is CASGSSGGRTEAFF.

Written as DNA, the CDR3 is TGTGCCAGCAGCTTACTAGCGGGAGCCCACGAGCAGTACTTC. Its protein product is CASSLLAGAHEQYF. The V call is TRBV7-2, the J call TRBJ2-7; TRBD2 matches at 10 bases. The CDR3 is 14 residues long. V shed 2 bases, J shed 5 bases, and the junction held 3 bases outside the gene matches. Germline-derived CDR1 and CDR2 are SGHTA and FQGNSA.

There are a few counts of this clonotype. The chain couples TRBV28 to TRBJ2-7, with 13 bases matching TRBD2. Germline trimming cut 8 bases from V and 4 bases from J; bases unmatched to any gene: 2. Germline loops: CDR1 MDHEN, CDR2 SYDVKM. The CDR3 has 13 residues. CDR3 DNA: TGTGCCAGCTCGGGACTAGCGGGATACGAGCAGTACTTC. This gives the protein CASSGLAGYEQYF.

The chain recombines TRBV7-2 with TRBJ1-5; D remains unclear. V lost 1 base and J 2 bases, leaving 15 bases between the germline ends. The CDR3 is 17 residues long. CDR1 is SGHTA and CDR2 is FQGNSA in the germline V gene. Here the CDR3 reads CASSLGEGNVGNQPQHF. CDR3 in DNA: TGTGCCAGCAGCTTAGGGGAGGGAAACGTGGGCAATCAGCCCCAGCATTTT.

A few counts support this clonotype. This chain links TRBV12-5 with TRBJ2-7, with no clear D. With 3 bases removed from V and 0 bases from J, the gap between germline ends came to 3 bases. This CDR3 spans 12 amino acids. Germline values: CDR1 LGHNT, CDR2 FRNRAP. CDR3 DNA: TGTGCTAGTGGTTTCCTCTCCTACGAGCAGTACTTC. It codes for CASGFLSYEQYF. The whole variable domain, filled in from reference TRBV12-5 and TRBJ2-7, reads DARVTQTPRHKVTEMGQEVTMRCQPILGHNTVFWYRQTMMQGLELLAYFRNRAPLDDSGMPKDRFSAEMPDATLATLKIQPSEPRDSAVYFCASGFLSYEQYFGPGTRLTVT.

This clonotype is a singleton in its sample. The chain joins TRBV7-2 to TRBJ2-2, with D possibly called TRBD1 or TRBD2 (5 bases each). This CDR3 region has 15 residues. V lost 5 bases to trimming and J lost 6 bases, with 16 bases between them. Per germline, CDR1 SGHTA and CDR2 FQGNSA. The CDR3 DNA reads TGTGCCAGCAGCCGAACGGGACCGGGCCCCGGGGAGCTGTTTTTT. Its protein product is CASSRTGPGPGELFF.

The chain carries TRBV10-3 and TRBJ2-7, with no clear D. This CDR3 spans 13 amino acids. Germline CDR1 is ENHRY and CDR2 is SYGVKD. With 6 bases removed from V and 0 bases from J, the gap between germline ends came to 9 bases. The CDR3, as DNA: TGTGCCATCAGCCGGGCTAGCTCCTACGAGCAGTACTTC. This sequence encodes CAISRASSYEQYF.

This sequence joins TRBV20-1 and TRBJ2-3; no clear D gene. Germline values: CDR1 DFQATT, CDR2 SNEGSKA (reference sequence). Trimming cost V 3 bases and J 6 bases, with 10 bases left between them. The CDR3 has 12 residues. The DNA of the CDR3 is TGCAGTGCTAGTTCCCGGGTGGATACGCAGTATTTT. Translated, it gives CSASSRVDTQYF.

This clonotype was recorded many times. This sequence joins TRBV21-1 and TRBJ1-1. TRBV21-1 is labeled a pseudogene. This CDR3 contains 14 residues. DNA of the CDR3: TGTGCCAGCATAGAGTTGTGGCTGAACACTGAAGCTTTCTTT. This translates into CASIELWLNTEAFF.